These 30 T cell receptor beta chains originate from one sample sequenced in a study of T cells after yellow fever vaccination. TCRdb processed the 5' RACE reads anew with MiXCR; each CDR3 protein has one entry. Of 450,000 to 550,000 distinct CDR3 sequences in the sample, roughly 21% were seen once. Sequenced material: PBMCs, taken 15 days after the yellow fever booster vaccination. The receptor source for this set is a man aged 25 to 40 who received the YFV17D yellow fever vaccine.

V usage is TRBV20-1 and J usage is TRBJ2-1, with D possibly matching TRBD1 (5 bases). The V and J ends lost 3 bases and 0 bases respectively, with 15 bases between them. The CDR3 is 16 residues long. Per the germline V gene, CDR1 is DFQATT and CDR2 is SNEGSKA (reference sequence). DNA for the CDR3: TGCAGTGCTAGCCCCAGGGTAGGCAGCTCCTACAATGAGCAGTTCTTC. Translating gives CSASPRVGSSYNEQFF.

The sample holds a few counts of this clonotype. The rearrangement uses TRBV2 and TRBJ2-3; possibly TRBD2 for D (5 bases). The CDR3 is made up of 14 amino acids. Germline loops: CDR1 SNHLY, CDR2 FYNNEI. The V end lost 1 base, the J end lost 5 bases, and 10 bases lay between the germline ends. In DNA form, the CDR3 reads TGTGCCAGCAGTGAAGGGCTAGCTGAAGATACGCAGTATTTT. The encoded protein is CASSEGLAEDTQYF.

The chain has TRBV12-3 or TRBV12-4 and TRBJ2-7, with D unclear. The ends were cut back, 2 bases at V and 7 bases at J, with 12 bases in the middle. The CDR3 sequence is 13 residues long. The CDR3 reads CASSLSTSKEQYF. CDR3 nucleotides: TGTGCCAGCAGTTTATCGACATCCAAGGAGCAGTACTTC.

The chain joins TRBV20-1 to TRBJ2-5; maybe TRBD2 (5 bases). The germline V and J ends were trimmed by 6 bases and 5 bases, with 19 bases remaining between them. Germline CDR1 and CDR2: DFQATT and SNEGSKA (reference sequence). The CDR3 consists of 14 residues. DNA for the CDR3: TGCAGTGCCGAGCCGGACGGGATTGGCGAGACCCAGTACTTC. Its translation is CSAEPDGIGETQYF.

The chain recombines TRBV19 with TRBJ1-1; D is uncertain. The germline V gene encodes CDR1 LNHDA and CDR2 SQIVND (reference sequence). The CDR3 spans 12 residues. The V end was cut by 6 bases, the J end by 4 bases, with 9 bases between. CDR3: CASSPRATEAFF. The CDR3 bases are TGTGCCAGTAGCCCCCGGGCCACTGAAGCTTTCTTT.

J is TRBJ2-7 and V is TRBV5-4; the D call may be TRBD1 or TRBD2 (5 bases each). Trimming left V 2 bases short and J 4 bases short, with 16 bases between. Germline V gene lookup returns CDR1 SGHNT and CDR2 YYREEE (reference sequence). The CDR3 sequence is 15 residues long. The CDR3, as DNA: TGTGCCAGCAGCTTCGGGGCGGACAAGGGGTACGAGCAGTACTTC. Residues: CASSFGADKGYEQYF.

This clonotype was recorded a few times. The chain employs TRBV7-2 and TRBJ2-3; D assignment may be TRBD1 or TRBD2 (5 bases each). CDR3 size: 13 residues. V was shortened by 11 bases and J by 1 base, with 13 bases between the two germline ends. Per germline, CDR1 SGHTA and CDR2 FQGNSA. The CDR3 sequence: CAARESGTDTQYF. DNA for the CDR3: TGTGCCGCCAGGGAGTCTGGCACAGATACGCAGTATTTT.

The chain has TRBV5-1 and TRBJ2-3, with TRBD2 matching over 11 bases. Germline lookup yields CDR1 SGHRS and CDR2 YFSETQ. The CDR3 has 17 amino acids. With V trimmed by 2 bases and J by 3 bases, 8 bases remained unmatched. DNA for the CDR3: TGCGCCAGCAGCTTCGGGACTAGCGGCGGAAAGACAGATACGCAGTATTTT. Its translation is CASSFGTSGGKTDTQYF.

This clonotype was seen only a few times. The gene calls are TRBV20-1 and TRBJ1-2, with 7 bases fitting TRBD1. Germline V lookup: CDR1 DFQATT, CDR2 SNEGSKA (reference sequence). Trimming cost V 3 bases and J 8 bases; bases outside gene matches: 9. The CDR3 extends over 13 amino acids. The DNA of the CDR3 is TGCAGTGCTAGGAGCGAGGGGGCGGAGGGCTACACCTTC. It is translated as CSARSEGAEGYTF.

The rearrangement links TRBV3-1 to TRBJ1-2; possibly TRBD1 for D (6 bases). The germline V gene has CDR1 LGHDT and CDR2 YNNKEL (reference sequence). CDR3 size: 14 residues. The V end lost 4 bases, the J end lost 0 bases, and 9 bases lay between the germline ends. The CDR3 region is CASSRRTANYGYTF. DNA for the CDR3: TGTGCCAGCAGCCGACGGACAGCTAACTATGGCTACACCTTC. Full variable domain (outside the CDR3, taken from reference TRBV3-1 and TRBJ1-2): DTAVSQTPKYLVTQMGNDKSIKCEQNLGHDTMYWYKQDSKKFLKIMFSYNNKELIINETVPNRFSPKSPDKAHLNLHINSLELGDSAVYFCASSRRTANYGYTFGSGTRLTVV.

V gene TRBV7-8 combines with J gene TRBJ2-2; D gene uncertain. There are 14 residues in the CDR3. V was clipped by 2 bases and J by 4 bases, with 8 bases between them. Germline V CDR1 and CDR2: SGHVS, FQNEAQ. In nucleotides, the CDR3 is TGTGCCAGCAGCTTACTTCGTAGCACCGGGGAGCTGTTTTTT. Its translation is CASSLLRSTGELFF. The variable domain in full, completed from reference TRBV7-8 and TRBJ2-2, reads GAGVSQSPRYKVAKRGQDVALRCDPISGHVSLFWYQQALGQGPEFLTYFQNEAQLDKSGLPSDRFFAERPEGSVSTLKIQRTQQEDSAVYLCASSLLRSTGELFFGEGSRLTVL.

The CDR3 here is CASSLVSPETQYF. The CDR3 nucleotides are TGTGCCAGCAGTTTAGTCTCTCCAGAGACCCAGTACTTC. V usage is TRBV28 and J usage is TRBJ2-5; no clear D. V lost 2 bases, J lost 4 bases, and 8 bases lay in between. Per germline, CDR1 MDHEN and CDR2 SYDVKM. The CDR3 extends over 13 amino acids.

V gene TRBV18 combines with J gene TRBJ2-2; the D call may be TRBD1 or TRBD2 (5 bases each). Germline V gene sequence: CDR1 KGHSH, CDR2 LQKENI. Trimming cost V 3 bases and J 4 bases, with 15 bases left between them. The CDR3 is 16 amino acids. CDR3 DNA: TGTGCCAGCTCACCGGGCAGGATCGGGGCCACCGGGGAGCTGTTTTTT. It yields the protein CASSPGRIGATGELFF.

This clonotype was picked up a small number of times. The J gene is TRBJ2-2, the V gene TRBV5-1; D possibly corresponds to TRBD2 (6 bases). The ends were cut back, 1 base at V and 3 bases at J, with 10 bases in the middle. The germline CDR1 and CDR2 sequences are SGHRS and YFSETQ. CDR3 size: 15 residues. CDR3 residues: CASSLRSGDTGELFF. CDR3 coding DNA: TGCGCCAGCAGCTTGCGTTCGGGAGACACCGGGGAGCTGTTTTTT.

Only a few counts were recorded for this clonotype. The chain recombines TRBV5-1 with TRBJ2-7; D possibly corresponds to TRBD2 (5 bases). The CDR3 runs 14 residues. V lost 1 base and J lost 1, with 9 bases in between. CDR1 is SGHRS and CDR2 is YFSETQ in the germline V gene. The CDR3 here is CASSLTGNSYEQYF. For the CDR3, the DNA is TGCGCCAGCAGCTTGACGGGGAATTCCTACGAGCAGTACTTC. The variable domain in full, with the rest retrieved from reference TRBV5-1 and TRBJ2-7, is KAGVTQTPRYLIKTRGQQVTLSCSPISGHRSVSWYQQTPGQGLQFLFEYFSETQRNKGNFPGRFSGRQFSNSRSEMNVSTLELGDSALYLCASSLTGNSYEQYFGPGTRLTVT.

This chain uses TRBV7-9 with TRBJ2-3, with D hard to call. Trimming shortened V by 9 bases and J by 5 bases, and 12 bases separated the two germline ends. The CDR3 is made up of 12 amino acids. Looked up from germline, CDR1 is SEHNR and CDR2 is FQNEAQ (reference sequence). The CDR3 DNA sequence: TGTGCCAGTGGGCGGACCATAGATACGCAGTATTTT. It yields the protein CASGRTIDTQYF.

The chain employs TRBV6-2 or TRBV6-3 and TRBJ2-1, with 10 bases that match TRBD2. Trimming at V came to 6 bases and at J to 8 bases, leaving 7 bases not matched to a gene. The germline V gene encodes CDR1 MNHEY and CDR2 SVGEGT. The CDR3 spans 14 residues. CDR3 loop: CASRWLAGVDEQFF. DNA for the CDR3: TGTGCCAGCAGGTGGCTAGCGGGAGTAGATGAGCAGTTCTTC.

This clonotype was counted ten times or more. The chain carries TRBV7-2 and TRBJ2-2; TRBD2 aligns across 8 bases. The CDR3 length is 15 residues. The junction had 3 bases not matched to a gene; V was cut back by 5 bases and J by 1 base. The germline gives CDR1 SGHTA, CDR2 FQGNSA. The CDR3 DNA reads as TGTGCCAGCAGCCTTACTAGCGGGAACACCGGGGAGCTGTTTTTT. Protein sequence: CASSLTSGNTGELFF.

The V call is TRBV25-1, the J call TRBJ2-7; perhaps TRBD2 as D (5 bases). The germline CDR1 and CDR2 sequences are MGHDK and SYGVNS. The germline V and J ends were trimmed by 4 bases and 9 bases, with 16 bases remaining between them. CDR3 length equals 13 residues. In DNA form, the CDR3 reads TGTGCCAGCAGTGCCAGCGGAAGGACTCTGCAGTACTTC. This sequence encodes CASSASGRTLQYF.

There are a few counts of this clonotype. J is TRBJ2-2 and V is TRBV6-1; D is perhaps TRBD2 (6 bases). Between the trimmed V and J ends, which lost 5 bases and 7 bases, there was a span of 20 bases. The CDR3 covers 16 residues. CDR1 and CDR2 (germline): MNHNS, SASEGT. CDR3 DNA: TGTGCCAGCAGTACCTCCCTCCTAGCGTACGGCGGGGAGCTGTTTTTT. It translates to CASSTSLLAYGGELFF.

This clonotype was counted between two and nine times. The rearrangement links TRBV29-1 to TRBJ2-5, with 8 positions matching TRBD1. The CDR3 loop spans 12 amino acids. With V trimmed by 4 bases and J by 7 bases, 5 bases remained unmatched. Germline lookup yields CDR1 SQVTM and CDR2 ANQGSEA. CDR3: CSVVQGDMTQYF. The CDR3 DNA reads TGCAGCGTTGTACAGGGGGATATGACCCAGTACTTC.

The CDR3 protein is CASSEGVASYEQYF. Written as DNA, the CDR3 is TGTGCCAGCTCGGAGGGCGTCGCCTCCTACGAGCAGTACTTC. The chain recombines TRBV2 with TRBJ2-7; tentatively, D is TRBD2 (6 bases). The CDR3 spans 14 residues. With 8 bases removed from V and 0 bases from J, the gap between germline ends came to 14 bases. Germline V gene lookup returns CDR1 SNHLY and CDR2 FYNNEI.

This clonotype has more than one count but fewer than ten. V and J are TRBV7-9 and TRBJ2-1, with 10 bases lining up with TRBD2. Germline loops: CDR1 SEHNR, CDR2 FQNEAQ (reference sequence). The CDR3 sequence is 17 residues long. V shed 5 bases, J shed 4 bases, and the junction held 11 bases outside the gene matches. CDR3 residues: CASSLLKEREGYNEQFF. CDR3 coding DNA: TGTGCCAGCAGCCTCCTCAAGGAGCGGGAGGGTTACAATGAGCAGTTCTTC.

The chain links TRBV2 to TRBJ2-4; a weak D match, TRBD1 (6 bases). CDR1 is SNHLY, CDR2 FYNNEI, per germline. With 11 bases removed from V and 5 bases from J, the gap between germline ends came to 19 bases. CDR3 length: 14 amino acids. Written as DNA, the CDR3 is TGTGCCGGCGCCGAGGGACAATCGCAAAACATTCAGTACTTC. Protein: CAGAEGQSQNIQYF.

This chain uses TRBV7-3 with TRBJ2-7; D call uncertain. V lost 5 bases and J 9 bases, leaving 17 bases between the germline ends. This CDR3 has 13 residues. Germline CDR1 is SGHTA and CDR2 is FQGTGA. The DNA for the CDR3 is TGTGCCAGCAGCCCCAGTGGCCCGGCTGTGCAGTACTTC. Translation: CASSPSGPAVQYF.

The genes are TRBV5-1 and TRBJ2-3; 7 positions agree with TRBD2. The J segment lost 0 bases and the V segment lost 4 bases, leaving 8 bases of the junction unmatched. This CDR3 region has 16 residues. Germline loops: CDR1 SGHRS, CDR2 YFSETQ. CDR3 bases: TGCGCCAGCAGCATCATGGGGGGGAAGAGCACAGATACGCAGTATTTT. Protein: CASSIMGGKSTDTQYF.

This chain joins TRBV5-1 and TRBJ2-5; D possibly corresponds to TRBD2 (6 bases). Looked up from germline, CDR1 is SGHRS and CDR2 is YFSETQ. This CDR3 region has 11 residues. Trimming took 2 bases from V and 10 from J, leaving 9 bases between them. The CDR3 bases are TGCGCCAGCAGCTTACCGGGAGACCAGTACTTC. It codes for CASSLPGDQYF.

This clonotype was observed a handful of times. The gene calls are TRBV6-1 and TRBJ2-3, with 11 bases fitting TRBD1. The V and J ends lost 5 bases and 0 bases, in that order; junction bases with no gene match: 13. The V gene's germline CDR1 is MNHNS and CDR2 SASEGT. The CDR3 is 19 amino acids. CDR3 DNA sequence: TGTGCCAGCAGTCGGACAGGGGGCGTATCTCCCCGAAGCACAGATACGCAGTATTTT. Protein product: CASSRTGGVSPRSTDTQYF.

The chain recombines TRBV9 with TRBJ2-2, with TRBD2 matching over 8 bases. Germline V gives CDR1 SGDLS, CDR2 YYNGEE. CDR3 length: 16 amino acids. V shed 4 bases and J 0 bases; nucleotides not matched to a gene: 5. The CDR3 region has the DNA TGTGCCAGCAGCCCTAGCGGGCAGACGAACACCGGGGAGCTGTTTTTT. Residues: CASSPSGQTNTGELFF.

The V call is TRBV6-1, the J call TRBJ1-2; maybe TRBD1 (5 bases). The CDR3 spans 17 residues. Trimming removed 5 bases at V and 8 bases at J, with 27 bases between. Germline V gene data show CDR1 as MNHNS and CDR2 as SASEGT. CDR3 region: CASSPILATGRSGGYTF. CDR3 nucleotide sequence: TGTGCCAGCAGTCCCATATTGGCCACAGGTCGATCGGGGGGCTACACCTTC.